This T cell receptor beta chain came from a study of OX40 agonist ivuxolimab in advanced cancers. Looking at the study overall: While on treatment, patients had intravenous ivuxolimab at 0.01 to 10 mg/kg every 2 weeks.

Study-wide points: Nonresponders included some who also had low normalized T-cell clonal expansion.

As regards this clone: Its antigen remains unknown.

Sequencing was performed with immunoSEQ multiplex PCR; in TCRdb, only in-frame clones are kept and a portion is missing. The sample includes some 78,000 clones, around 90% of them seen just once. The source was CD4+ or CD8+ T cells sorted from blood, collected in a trial of the OX40 agonist ivuxolimab. This clonotype was obtained from an adult with an advanced solid tumor such as melanoma, head and neck, liver or kidney cancer.

CDR3 amino acids: CASSDSWKSTEAFF. CDR3 nucleotides: TGTGCCAGCAGTGATTCGTGGAAGAGTACTGAAGCTTTCTTT. V and J are TRBV6-4 and TRBJ1-1; D not resolved. CDR1 and CDR2 (germline): MRHNA, SNTAGT. This CDR3 region has 14 residues. Trimming removed 3 bases from V and 5 bases from J, with 13 bases in between.